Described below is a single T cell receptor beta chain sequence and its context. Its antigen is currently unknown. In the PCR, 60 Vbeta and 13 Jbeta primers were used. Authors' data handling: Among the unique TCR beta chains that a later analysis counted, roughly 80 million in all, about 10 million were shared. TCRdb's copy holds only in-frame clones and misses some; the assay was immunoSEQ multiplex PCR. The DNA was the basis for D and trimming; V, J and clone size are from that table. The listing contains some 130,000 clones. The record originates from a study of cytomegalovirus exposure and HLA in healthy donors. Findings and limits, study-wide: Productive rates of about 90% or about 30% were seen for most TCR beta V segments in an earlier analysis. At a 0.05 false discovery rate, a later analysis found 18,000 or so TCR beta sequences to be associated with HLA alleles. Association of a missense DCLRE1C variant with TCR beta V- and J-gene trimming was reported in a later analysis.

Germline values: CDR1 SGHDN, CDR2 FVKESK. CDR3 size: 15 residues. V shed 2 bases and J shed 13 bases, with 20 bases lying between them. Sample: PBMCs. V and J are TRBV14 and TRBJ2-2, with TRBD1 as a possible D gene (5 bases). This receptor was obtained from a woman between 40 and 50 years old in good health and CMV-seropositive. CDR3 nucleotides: TGTGCCAGCAGCCAAATTATAGGACACCGGAATGGGCTGTTTTTT. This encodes CASSQIIGHRNGLFF.